These 20 T cell receptor beta chains were all obtained from the same sample, sequenced in a study of blood T cell repertoires in COVID-19. Some clones are missing from TCRdb's copy, which holds only in-frame ones; the method was immunoSEQ multiplex PCR. Here the sample spans 260,000 or so clones, 82% being singletons. Sample: peripheral blood. All receptors come from a woman in her seventies with acute or convalescent COVID-19.

The rearrangement links TRBV19 to TRBJ1-4; D uncertain. The germline CDR1 and CDR2 sequences are LNHDA and SQIVND (reference sequence). Trimming removed 3 bases from V and 4 bases from J, with 9 bases in between. The length of the CDR3 is 14 residues. The CDR3 DNA reads as TGTGCCAGTAGTATCCCCGGGGATAATGAAAAACTGTTTTTT. Translated: CASSIPGDNEKLFF.

The chain recombines TRBV28 with TRBJ1-4; no clear D gene. CDR1 and CDR2 from the germline V gene are MDHEN and SYDVKM. V was cut by 8 bases and J by 5 bases, with 9 bases left in between. The CDR3 extends over 12 amino acids. The chain's CDR3 is CASGLLNEKLFF. The CDR3 nucleotides read TGTGCCAGCGGACTTTTGAATGAAAAACTGTTTTTT. The whole variable domain, filled in from reference TRBV28 and TRBJ1-4, reads DVKVTQSSRYLVKRTGEKVFLECVQDMDHENMFWYRQDPGLGLRLIYFSYDVKMKEKGDIPEGYSVSREKKERFSLILESASTNQTSMYLCASGLLNEKLFFGSGTQLSVL.

CDR3 sequence: CARAGGVGGYTF. The CDR3 DNA reads TGCGCCAGGGCAGGGGGCGTGGGGGGCTACACCTTC. V gene TRBV23-1 combines with J gene TRBJ1-2; 8 bases agree with TRBD1. TRBV23-1 is an open reading frame, and its role is uncertain. The CDR3 loop spans 12 amino acids. V dropped 9 bases and J dropped 8; count of bases not matched to a gene: 8.

This clone was picked up one time. The chain joins TRBV2 to TRBJ1-2; D is possibly TRBD1 (6 bases). CDR1 and CDR2 (germline): SNHLY, FYNNEI. The germline V and J ends were trimmed by 2 bases and 8 bases, with 15 bases remaining between them. The CDR3 runs 14 residues. CDR3 nucleotide sequence: TGTGCCAGCAGTGAATCCAGGGGAACAGGCGGCTACACCTTC. As protein: CASSESRGTGGYTF.

V usage is TRBV27 and J usage is TRBJ1-5; D call uncertain. From germline, CDR1 is MNHEY and CDR2 SMNVEV (reference sequence). CDR3 length: 13 residues. V lost 6 bases and J 5 bases, leaving 11 bases between the germline ends. The CDR3 DNA is TGTGCCAGCAGGCGGGATTTTGATCAGCCCCAGCATTTT. Encoded protein: CASRRDFDQPQHF.

This clone was recorded at least ten times. The rearrangement links TRBV27 to TRBJ2-7; D gene uncertain. The CDR3 runs to 15 residues. Trimming cost V 2 bases and J 6 bases, with 17 bases left between them. Germline lookup yields CDR1 MNHEY and CDR2 SMNVEV (reference sequence). The CDR3 spells CASSLGYGTRLEQYF. The CDR3 region has the DNA TGTGCCAGCAGTTTAGGGTATGGTACGAGGCTCGAGCAGTACTTC.

V usage is TRBV11-3 and J usage is TRBJ2-1; the D gene is possibly TRBD2 (6 bases). Germline V gives CDR1 SGHNT, CDR2 YENEEA. The CDR3 consists of 15 residues. V was clipped by 1 base and J by 1 base, with 8 bases between them. CDR3 nucleotides: TGTGCCAGCAGCTTAGGGGGGACTTCCTACAATGAGCAGTTCTTC. This sequence encodes CASSLGGTSYNEQFF.

The V and J genes are TRBV27 and TRBJ1-2; 7 bases map to TRBD1. CDR1 MNHEY and CDR2 SMNVEV come from the germline V gene (reference sequence). The CDR3 extends over 13 amino acids. Germline trimming cut 5 bases from V and 4 bases from J; bases unmatched to any gene: 4. CDR3 residues: CASSLDRSYGYTF. The CDR3 DNA sequence: TGTGCCAGCAGTCTGGACAGGAGCTATGGCTACACCTTC.

The CDR3 sequence: CASSLGGRTYNEQFF. CDR3 DNA: TGTGCCAGCAGCTTGGGGGGACGGACTTACAATGAGCAGTTCTTC. The genes are TRBV7-9 and TRBJ2-1; D possibly corresponds to TRBD2 (6 bases). The CDR3 loop spans 15 amino acids. The V and J ends lost 3 bases and 4 bases respectively, with 13 bases between them. Germline V gene data show CDR1 as SEHNR and CDR2 as FQNEAQ (reference sequence).

The CDR3 DNA reads TGTGCCATCGGTTCGGACAGCTATGGCGGCTACACCTTC. Translating it yields CAIGSDSYGGYTF. This chain links TRBV10-3 with TRBJ1-2; D is perhaps TRBD1 (6 bases). The CDR3 extends over 13 amino acids. CDR1 is ENHRY, CDR2 SYGVKD, per germline. The V gene lost 8 bases and the J gene lost 8 bases, with 18 bases spanning the gap.

The chain joins TRBV9 to TRBJ2-4, with a weak D call TRBD2 (5 bases). Between the trimmed V and J ends, which lost 2 bases and 4 bases, there was a span of 13 bases. Germline V lookup: CDR1 SGDLS, CDR2 YYNGEE. CDR3 length: 15 residues. The DNA of the CDR3 is TGTGCCAGCAGCGTCGGGATCAGAGAGAAAAACATTCAGTACTTC. This codes for CASSVGIREKNIQYF.

The CDR3 DNA reads TGTGCCAGCAGTTCCCTGAAGGGAGGGAGCAATCAGCCCCAGCATTTT. This encodes CASSSLKGGSNQPQHF. The chain employs TRBV27 and TRBJ1-5; D gene ambiguous. The CDR3 has 16 residues. The V and J ends lost 4 bases and 1 base respectively, with 14 bases between them. Germline CDR1 and CDR2: MNHEY and SMNVEV (reference sequence).

The rearrangement uses TRBV19 and TRBJ2-3; possible D gene TRBD1, 7 bases. The V gene lost 5 bases and the J gene lost 5 bases, with 20 bases spanning the gap. The CDR3 sequence is 16 residues long. Germline CDR1 and CDR2: LNHDA and SQIVND (reference sequence). CDR3 nucleotides: TGTGCCAGTAGTCCCCCAGGGCAGGGGGACTTAGATACGCAGTATTTT. It encodes CASSPPGQGDLDTQYF.

This clone was detected once. The chain employs TRBV7-7 and TRBJ2-5; D remains unclear. The CDR3 sequence is 15 residues long. Trimming stripped 1 base from V and 1 base from J, with 10 bases between. Germline V lookup: CDR1 SSHAT, CDR2 FNYEAQ (reference sequence). The CDR3 region is CASSLGRHFQETQYF. Here the CDR3 DNA reads TGTGCCAGCAGCTTAGGCAGACACTTCCAAGAGACCCAGTACTTC.

Of note for this clone: Within the sample, other DNA sequences also encode this same CDR3. This chain connects TRBV6-5 to TRBJ1-1; possibly TRBD1 for D (6 bases). The ends were cut back, 3 bases at V and 5 bases at J, with 10 bases in the middle. The germline V gene encodes CDR1 MNHEY and CDR2 SVGAGI. The CDR3 loop spans 13 amino acids. The CDR3 DNA sequence: TGTGCCAGCAGTTATTCAGGGGTTACTGAAGCTTTCTTT. Protein sequence: CASSYSGVTEAFF.

The rearrangement links TRBV24-1 to TRBJ1-4; 9 bases are shared with TRBD1. The CDR3 sequence is 15 residues long. Trimming removed 4 bases from V and 7 bases from J; junction bases left unmatched: 6. The germline V gene has CDR1 KGHDR and CDR2 SFDVKD. DNA of the CDR3: TGTGCCACCAGTGACACCGGGACAGGGATTGAAAAACTGTTTTTT. Residues: CATSDTGTGIEKLFF.

The rearrangement uses TRBV14 and TRBJ2-1; D is unresolved. In germline, CDR1 is SGHDN, CDR2 FVKESK. The CDR3 spans 15 residues. Trimming took 2 bases from V and 4 from J, leaving 12 bases between them. In nucleotides, the CDR3 is TGTGCCAGCAGCCAATTCGACATACCGTACAATGAGCAGTTCTTC. Amino acids: CASSQFDIPYNEQFF. Filled out from reference TRBV14 and TRBJ2-1, the complete variable domain reads EAGVTQFPSHSVIEKGQTVTLRCDPISGHDNLYWYRRVMGKEIKFLLHFVKESKQDESGMPNNRFLAERTGGTYSTLKVQPAELEDSGVYFCASSQFDIPYNEQFFGPGTRLTVL.

The J gene is TRBJ2-1, the V gene TRBV2; the match to TRBD1 covers 10 bases. The length of the CDR3 is 15 residues. Germline trimming cut 8 bases from V and 8 bases from J; bases unmatched to any gene: 12. Germline CDR1 SNHLY, CDR2 FYNNEI. The CDR3 sequence: CASSPRTGGQDEQFF. In nucleotides, the CDR3 is TGTGCCAGCTCCCCCCGGACAGGGGGACAAGATGAGCAGTTCTTC.

V usage is TRBV3-1 (or the pseudogene TRBV3-2) and J usage is TRBJ1-1, with D perhaps TRBD1 (5 bases). The CDR3 totals 13 residues. The V gene lost 6 bases and the J gene lost 5 bases, with 13 bases spanning the gap. Per the germline V gene, CDR1 is LGHDT and CDR2 is YNNKEL (reference sequence). The CDR3: CASSAQGGTEAFF. In DNA, the CDR3 is TGTGCCAGCAGTGCGCAGGGTGGGACTGAAGCTTTCTTT.

The chain links TRBV28 to TRBJ1-5, with 9 bases lining up with TRBD1. This CDR3 has 14 residues. The V gene end was trimmed by 4 bases and the J gene end by 7 bases; junction bases not matched to a gene: 5. Germline V gene sequence: CDR1 MDHEN, CDR2 SYDVKM. The CDR3 DNA follows: TGTGCCAGCAGTTGGGGACAGGGATTCCAGCCCCAGCATTTT. This codes for CASSWGQGFQPQHF.